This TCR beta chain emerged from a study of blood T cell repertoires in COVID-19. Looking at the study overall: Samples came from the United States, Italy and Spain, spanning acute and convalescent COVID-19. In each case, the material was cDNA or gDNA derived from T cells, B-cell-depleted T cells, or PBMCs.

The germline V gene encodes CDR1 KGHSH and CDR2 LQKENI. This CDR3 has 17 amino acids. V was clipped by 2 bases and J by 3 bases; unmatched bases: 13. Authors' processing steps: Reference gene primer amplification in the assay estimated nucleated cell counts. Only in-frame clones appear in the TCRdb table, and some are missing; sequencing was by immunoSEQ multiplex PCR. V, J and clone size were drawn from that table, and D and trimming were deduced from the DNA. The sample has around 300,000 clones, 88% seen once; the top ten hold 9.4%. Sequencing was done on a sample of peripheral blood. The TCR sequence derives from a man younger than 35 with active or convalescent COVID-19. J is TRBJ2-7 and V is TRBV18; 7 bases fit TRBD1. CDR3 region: CASSPRRSGTANYEQYF. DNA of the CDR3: TGTGCCAGCTCACCAAGAAGGTCGGGGACAGCAAACTACGAGCAGTACTTC. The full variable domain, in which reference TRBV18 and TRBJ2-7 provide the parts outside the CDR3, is NAGVMQNPRHLVRRRGQEARLRCSPMKGHSHVYWYRQLPEEGLKFMVYLQKENIIDESGMPKERFSAEFPKEGPSILRIQQVVRGDSAAYFCASSPRRSGTANYEQYFGPGTRLTVT.